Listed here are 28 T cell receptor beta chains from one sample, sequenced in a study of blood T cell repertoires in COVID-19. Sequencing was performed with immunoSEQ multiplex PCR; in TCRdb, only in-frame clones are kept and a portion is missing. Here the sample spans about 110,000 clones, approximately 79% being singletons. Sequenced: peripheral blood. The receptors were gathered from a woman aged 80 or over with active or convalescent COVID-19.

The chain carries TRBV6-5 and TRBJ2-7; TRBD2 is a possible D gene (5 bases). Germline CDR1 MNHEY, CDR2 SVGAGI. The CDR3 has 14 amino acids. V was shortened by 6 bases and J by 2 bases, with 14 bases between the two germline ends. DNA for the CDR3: TGTGCCAGCAGGAAGAGGACTCTAGCCTACGAGCAGTACTTC. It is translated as CASRKRTLAYEQYF.

CDR3 in DNA: TGTGCCAGCAGCTCAAGGCGGGGGGGCCCATCTAACTATGGCTACACCTTC. It translates to CASSSRRGGPSNYGYTF. The genes are TRBV11-2 and TRBJ1-2, with a weak D call TRBD1 (6 bases). The CDR3 contains 17 residues. The germline V gene encodes CDR1 SGHAT and CDR2 FQNNGV. Trimming removed 4 bases at V and 0 bases at J, with 18 bases between.

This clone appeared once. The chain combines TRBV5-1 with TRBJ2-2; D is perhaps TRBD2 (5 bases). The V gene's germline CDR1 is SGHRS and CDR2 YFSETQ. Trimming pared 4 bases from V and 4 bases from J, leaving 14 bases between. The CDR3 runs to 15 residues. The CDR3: CASSGGGFRTGELFF. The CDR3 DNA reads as TGCGCCAGCAGCGGTGGCGGGTTTCGCACCGGGGAGCTGTTTTTT.

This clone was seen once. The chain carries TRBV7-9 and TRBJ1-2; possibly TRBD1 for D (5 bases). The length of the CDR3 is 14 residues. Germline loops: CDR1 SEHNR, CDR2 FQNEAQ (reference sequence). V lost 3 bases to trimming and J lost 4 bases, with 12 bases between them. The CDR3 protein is CASSFVSGSYGYTF. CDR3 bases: TGTGCCAGCAGCTTTGTATCAGGGTCCTATGGCTACACCTTC.

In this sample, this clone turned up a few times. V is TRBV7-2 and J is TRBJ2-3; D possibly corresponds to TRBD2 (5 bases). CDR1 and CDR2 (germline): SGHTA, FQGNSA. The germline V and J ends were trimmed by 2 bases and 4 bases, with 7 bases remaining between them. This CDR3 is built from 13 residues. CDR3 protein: CASSLTRADTQYF. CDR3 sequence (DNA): TGTGCCAGCAGCTTAACGCGGGCAGATACGCAGTATTTT.

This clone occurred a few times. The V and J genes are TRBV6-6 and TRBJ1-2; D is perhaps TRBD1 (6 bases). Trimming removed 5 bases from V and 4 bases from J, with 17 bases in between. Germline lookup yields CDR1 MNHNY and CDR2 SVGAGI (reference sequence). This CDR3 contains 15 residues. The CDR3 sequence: CASSPPLTGTYGYTF. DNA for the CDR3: TGTGCCAGCAGTCCCCCACTTACAGGGACCTATGGCTACACCTTC.

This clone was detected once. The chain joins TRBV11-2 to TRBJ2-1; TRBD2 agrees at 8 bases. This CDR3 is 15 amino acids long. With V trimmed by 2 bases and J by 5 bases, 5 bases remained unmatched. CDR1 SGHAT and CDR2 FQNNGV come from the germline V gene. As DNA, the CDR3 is TGTGCCAGCAGCTTAAGTCTAGCGGGCAACAATGAGCAGTTCTTC. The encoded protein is CASSLSLAGNNEQFF.

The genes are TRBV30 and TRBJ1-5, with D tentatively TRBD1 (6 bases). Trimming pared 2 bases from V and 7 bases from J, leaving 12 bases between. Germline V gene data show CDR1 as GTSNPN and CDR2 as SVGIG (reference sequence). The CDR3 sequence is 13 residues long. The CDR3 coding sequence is TGTGCCTGGAGTAAACAGGGAGAACAGCCCCAGCATTTT. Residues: CAWSKQGEQPQHF. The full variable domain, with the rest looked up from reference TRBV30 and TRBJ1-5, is SQTIHQWPATLVQPVGSPLSLECTVEGTSNPNLYWYRQAAGRGLQLLFYSVGIGQISSEVPQNLSASRPQDRQFILSSKKLLLSDSGFYLCAWSKQGEQPQHFGDGTRLSIL.

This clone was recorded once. The CDR3 DNA sequence: TGTGCCAGCAGGGACAGGGCCAGGTATGGCTACACCTTC. This translates into CASRDRARYGYTF. This chain uses TRBV2 with TRBJ1-2, with 8 positions matching TRBD1. This CDR3 has 13 amino acids. Germline CDR1 SNHLY, CDR2 FYNNEI. Trimming took 6 bases from V and 5 from J; bases not matched to a gene: 5.

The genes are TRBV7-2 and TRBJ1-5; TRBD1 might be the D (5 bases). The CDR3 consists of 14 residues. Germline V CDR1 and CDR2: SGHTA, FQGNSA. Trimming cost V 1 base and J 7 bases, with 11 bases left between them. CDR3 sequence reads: CASSLDRSSQPQHF. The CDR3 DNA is TGTGCCAGCAGCTTAGACAGGTCAAGCCAGCCCCAGCATTTT.

The CDR3 is CASSLQRGFSYEQYF. CDR3 bases: TGTGCCAGCAGTTTACAGCGGGGGTTCTCCTACGAGCAGTACTTC. The V gene is TRBV28, the J gene TRBJ2-7; 8 nucleotides align to TRBD2. The ends lost 2 bases at V and 0 bases at J; junction bases unmatched: 3. The germline V gene has CDR1 MDHEN and CDR2 SYDVKM. This CDR3 spans 15 amino acids.

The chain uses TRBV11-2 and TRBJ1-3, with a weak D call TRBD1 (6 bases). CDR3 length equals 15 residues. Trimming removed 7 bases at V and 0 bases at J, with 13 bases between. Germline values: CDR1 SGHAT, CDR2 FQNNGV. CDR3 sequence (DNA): TGTGCCAGCACCCGGTCGGACAGCTCTGGAAACACCATATATTTT. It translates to CASTRSDSSGNTIYF. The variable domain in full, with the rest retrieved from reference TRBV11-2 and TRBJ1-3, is EAGVAQSPRYKIIEKRQSVAFWCNPISGHATLYWYQQILGQGPKLLIQFQNNGVVDDSQLPKDRFSAERLKGVDSTLKIQPAKLEDSAVYLCASTRSDSSGNTIYFGEGSWLTVV.

CDR3 in amino acids: CASSVGTSGINEQFF. The CDR3 region has the DNA TGTGCCAGCAGCGTTGGGACTAGCGGGATCAATGAGCAGTTCTTC. The rearrangement joins TRBV9 to TRBJ2-1, with TRBD2 identical over 13 bases. Germline-derived CDR1 and CDR2 are SGDLS and YYNGEE. This CDR3 spans 15 amino acids. V lost 2 bases, J lost 6 bases, and 2 bases stayed unmatched.

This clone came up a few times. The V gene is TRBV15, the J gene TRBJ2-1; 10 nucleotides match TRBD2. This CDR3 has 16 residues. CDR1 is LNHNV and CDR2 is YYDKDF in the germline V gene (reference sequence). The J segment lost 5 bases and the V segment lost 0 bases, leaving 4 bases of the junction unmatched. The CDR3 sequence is CATSRDRSGRDNEQFF. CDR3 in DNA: TGTGCCACCAGCAGAGATCGCAGCGGGAGGGACAATGAGCAGTTCTTC.

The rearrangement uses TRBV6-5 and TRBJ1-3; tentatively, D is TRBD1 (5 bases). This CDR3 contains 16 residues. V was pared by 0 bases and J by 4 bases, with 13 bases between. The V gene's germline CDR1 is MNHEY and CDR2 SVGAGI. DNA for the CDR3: TGTGCCAGCAGTTACTCCCCCGTGACAGCCGGAAACACCATATATTTT. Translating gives CASSYSPVTAGNTIYF.

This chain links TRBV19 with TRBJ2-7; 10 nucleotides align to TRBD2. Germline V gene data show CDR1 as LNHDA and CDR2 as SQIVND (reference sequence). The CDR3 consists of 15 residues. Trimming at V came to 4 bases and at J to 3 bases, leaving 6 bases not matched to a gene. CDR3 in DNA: TGTGCCAGTAGTACACGAGCGGGAGGGGTCTACGAGCAGTACTTC. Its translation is CASSTRAGGVYEQYF.

The CDR3 coding sequence is TGTGCCATTGGACAGGGGGCGTTCTACGAGCAGTACTTC. Its protein product is CAIGQGAFYEQYF. The J gene is TRBJ2-7, the V gene TRBV7-9, with 11 bases that match TRBD1. Trimming at V came to 10 bases and at J to 3 bases, leaving 5 bases not matched to a gene. Germline V gives CDR1 SEHNR, CDR2 FQNEAQ (reference sequence). This CDR3 is built from 13 residues.

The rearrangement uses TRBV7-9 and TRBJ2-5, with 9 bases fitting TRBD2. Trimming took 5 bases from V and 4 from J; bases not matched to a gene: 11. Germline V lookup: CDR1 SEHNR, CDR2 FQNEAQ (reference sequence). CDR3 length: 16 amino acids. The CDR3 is CASSPPGSSGRETQYF. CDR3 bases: TGTGCCAGCAGCCCCCCAGGGAGTAGCGGGAGAGAGACCCAGTACTTC.

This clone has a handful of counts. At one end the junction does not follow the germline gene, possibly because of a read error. CDR3 nucleotides: TGTGCCAGCAGCTCTAAGGGACAGGTCTACGATGAGCAGTTCTTC. Translating it yields CASSSKGQVYDEQFF. The chain recombines TRBV27 with TRBJ2-1, with 8 nucleotides matching TRBD1. The CDR3 runs 15 residues. Germline V gene data show CDR1 as MNHEY and CDR2 as SMNVEV (reference sequence).

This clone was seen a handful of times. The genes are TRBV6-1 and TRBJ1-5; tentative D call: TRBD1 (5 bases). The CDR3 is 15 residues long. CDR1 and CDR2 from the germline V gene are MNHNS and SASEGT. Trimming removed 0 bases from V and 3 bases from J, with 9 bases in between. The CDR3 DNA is TGTGCCAGCAGTGAAGCGTGGGGCCTCAATCAGCCCCAGCATTTT. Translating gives CASSEAWGLNQPQHF.

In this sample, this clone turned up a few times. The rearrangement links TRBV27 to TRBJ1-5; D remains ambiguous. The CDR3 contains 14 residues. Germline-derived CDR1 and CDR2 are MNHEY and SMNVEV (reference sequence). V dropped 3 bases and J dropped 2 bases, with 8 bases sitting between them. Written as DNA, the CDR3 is TGTGCCAGCAGTTTTTCGGGTGGCAATCAGCCCCAGCATTTT. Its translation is CASSFSGGNQPQHF.

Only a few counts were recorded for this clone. DNA of the CDR3: TGTGCCAGAAGGGGACTAGCCACCTACGAGCAGTACTTC. Translated: CARRGLATYEQYF. The chain recombines TRBV5-3 with TRBJ2-7; 9 nucleotides agree with TRBD2. TRBV5-3 is an open reading frame, and its role is uncertain. The CDR3 runs to 13 residues. The ends lost 5 bases at V and 2 bases at J; junction bases unmatched: 2.

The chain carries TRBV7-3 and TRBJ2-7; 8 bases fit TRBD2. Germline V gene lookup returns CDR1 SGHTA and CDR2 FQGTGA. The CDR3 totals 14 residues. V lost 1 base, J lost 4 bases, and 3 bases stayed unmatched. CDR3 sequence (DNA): TGTGCCAGCAGCTTAATGAGCGGGAGTTACGAGCAGTACTTC. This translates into CASSLMSGSYEQYF.

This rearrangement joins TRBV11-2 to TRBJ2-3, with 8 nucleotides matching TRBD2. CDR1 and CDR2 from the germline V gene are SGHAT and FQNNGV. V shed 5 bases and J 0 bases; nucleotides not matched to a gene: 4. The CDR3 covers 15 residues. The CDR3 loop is CASSPRLASTDTQYF. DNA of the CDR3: TGTGCCAGCAGCCCCCGACTAGCGAGCACAGATACGCAGTATTTT.

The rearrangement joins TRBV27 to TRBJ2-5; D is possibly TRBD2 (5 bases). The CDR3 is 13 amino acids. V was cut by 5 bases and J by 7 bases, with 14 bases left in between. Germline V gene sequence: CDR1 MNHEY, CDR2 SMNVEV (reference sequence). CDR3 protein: CASSLRRSGTQYF. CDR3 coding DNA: TGTGCCAGCAGTCTCCGGAGGAGCGGGACCCAGTACTTC.

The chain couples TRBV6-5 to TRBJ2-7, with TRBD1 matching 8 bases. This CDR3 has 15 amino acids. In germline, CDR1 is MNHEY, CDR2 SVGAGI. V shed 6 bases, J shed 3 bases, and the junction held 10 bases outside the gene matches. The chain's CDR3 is CASRIYGTGFYEQYF. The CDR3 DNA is TGTGCCAGCAGAATATACGGGACAGGTTTCTACGAGCAGTACTTC.

CDR3 protein: CASSDGLARAREQYF. The CDR3 region has the DNA TGTGCCAGCAGCGACGGACTAGCGCGGGCCCGCGAGCAGTACTTC. The chain combines TRBV7-9 with TRBJ2-7, with 9 bases identical to TRBD2. J lost 6 bases, V lost 5 bases, and 11 bases had no gene match. Germline V gives CDR1 SEHNR, CDR2 FQNEAQ (reference sequence). This CDR3 comprises 15 residues.

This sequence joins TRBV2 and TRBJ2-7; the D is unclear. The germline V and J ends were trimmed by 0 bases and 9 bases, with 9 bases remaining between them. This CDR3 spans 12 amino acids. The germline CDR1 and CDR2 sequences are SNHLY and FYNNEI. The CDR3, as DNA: TGTGCCAGCAGTGAAGCAAGACTTCGGCAGTACTTC. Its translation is CASSEARLRQYF.